Below, 5 T cell receptor beta chains from the same sample are listed, as sequenced in a study of OX40 agonist ivuxolimab in advanced cancers. The protocol was immunoSEQ multiplex PCR, while the TCRdb copy is restricted to in-frame clones and leaves out a portion. The sample shows 90,000 to 120,000 clones, 80% to 95% of them seen only once. Sequences were derived from CD4+ or CD8+ T cells sorted from blood, sampled in a trial of the OX40 agonist ivuxolimab. The receptors were sampled from an adult with an advanced solid tumor such as melanoma, head and neck, liver or kidney cancer.

The genes are TRBV5-1 and TRBJ2-3; maybe TRBD2 (5 bases). Trimming left V 4 bases short and J 8 bases short, with 14 bases between. This CDR3 has 13 amino acids. The germline CDR1 and CDR2 sequences are SGHRS and YFSETQ. CDR3 amino acids: CASSPRDLGTQYF. CDR3 nucleotides: TGCGCCAGCAGCCCTCGGGATCTAGGTACGCAGTATTTT.

The chain is built from TRBV6-4 and TRBJ1-6; 8 bases agree with TRBD1. The CDR3 consists of 15 residues. With V trimmed by 6 bases and J by 9 bases, 10 bases remained unmatched. Germline values: CDR1 MRHNA, CDR2 SNTAGT. In DNA form, the CDR3 reads TGTGCCAGCAGGAGCGAGGACAGGGAGGGTTCACCCCTCCACTTT. Encoded protein: CASRSEDREGSPLHF.

This clone was seen a few times. V usage is TRBV7-3 and J usage is TRBJ2-7; D uncertain. The CDR3 covers 15 residues. V lost 5 bases, J lost 0 bases, and 14 bases lay in between. Looked up from germline, CDR1 is SGHTA and CDR2 is FQGTGA. CDR3 amino acids: CASSPPGMGSYEQYF. The CDR3 DNA follows: TGTGCCAGCAGCCCCCCCGGAATGGGCTCCTACGAGCAGTACTTC.

The rearrangement joins TRBV6-5 to TRBJ1-1; 7 bases fit TRBD1. CDR3 length equals 14 residues. The ends lost 2 bases at V and 1 base at J; junction bases unmatched: 1. Looked up from germline, CDR1 is MNHEY and CDR2 is SVGAGI. The CDR3 coding sequence is TGTGCCAGCAGTTACGCAGGGGGGAACACTGAAGCTTTCTTT. Amino acids: CASSYAGGNTEAFF.

CDR3 bases: TGTGCCAGCAGCGCCCAGAGGCAGCGGGAGATTACAGATACGCAGTATTTT. It codes for CASSAQRQREITDTQYF. The V call is TRBV5-6, the J call TRBJ2-3; TRBD2 aligns across 8 bases. This CDR3 is 17 amino acids long. CDR1 and CDR2 (germline): SGHDT, YYEEEE. After removal of 4 bases from V and 3 bases from J, the junction contained 13 bases not matched to a gene.